This T cell receptor (beta chain) was sequenced in a study of graft-versus-host responses after intestinal transplantation. Across the study: Anti-thymocyte globulin induction was given to all recipients, followed by tacrolimus and steroids for roughly 3 years.

Worth noting for this clone: The antigen is undetermined. Germline is not matched at one junction end, which may reflect a read error.

The germline gives CDR1 SSHAT, CDR2 FNYEAQ (reference sequence). The CDR3 covers 13 residues. The method was immunoSEQ multiplex PCR; TCRdb's version includes in-frame clones alone and lacks a portion of them. The repertoire holds approximately 99,000 clones, with roughly 90% as singletons. The receptor was derived from a human donor who was the organ donor for an intestinal transplant. The rearrangement links TRBV7-7 to TRBJ2-3; D is unresolved. The input for sequencing was unstimulated CD8+ T cells sorted from spleen or lymph node cells, taken before transplant. Here the CDR3 reads CASSLQRADTQYF. CDR3 coding DNA: TGTGCTAGCAGCTTGCAACGCGCAGATACGCAGTATTTT.